This TCR beta chain was captured in a study of regulatory T cells in long-lasting Graves disease. The CDR3 covers 17 residues. Germline V gene data show CDR1 as DFQATT and CDR2 as SNEGSKA (reference sequence). V was clipped by 2 bases and J by 2 bases, with 22 bases between them. To make TCR beta libraries, researchers used iRepertoire HTBI primers and Arm-PCR of CDR3 regions. In the authors' methods: Across the samples, identification revealed approximately 66 TRBV and more than 11 TRBJ segments. TCRdb independently ran MiXCR on the multiplex PCR reads; one entry per CDR3 protein. It is TCRdb's table, rather than the study itself, that gives the V and J calls and clone size. The data contain around 340,000 distinct CDR3 sequences, about 19% of them singletons. This clonotype was observed a handful of times. Time point meaning: persistent/refractory GD, antithyroid drugs over 5 years with positive TRAb. PBMCs were the source of the RNA used for TCR sequencing.

The sequenced sample was peripheral blood mononuclear cells (PBMCs), obtained when the disease was refractory, from a patient treated with antithyroid drugs. The chain links TRBV20-1 to TRBJ2-7, with D tentatively TRBD2 (6 bases). The origin of this receptor is a female donor with Graves disease. The DNA of the CDR3 is TGCAGTGCTAGACCCGAGGTGGCCAAGCGGGCTACCTACGAGCAGTACTTC. It yields the protein CSARPEVAKRATYEQYF.